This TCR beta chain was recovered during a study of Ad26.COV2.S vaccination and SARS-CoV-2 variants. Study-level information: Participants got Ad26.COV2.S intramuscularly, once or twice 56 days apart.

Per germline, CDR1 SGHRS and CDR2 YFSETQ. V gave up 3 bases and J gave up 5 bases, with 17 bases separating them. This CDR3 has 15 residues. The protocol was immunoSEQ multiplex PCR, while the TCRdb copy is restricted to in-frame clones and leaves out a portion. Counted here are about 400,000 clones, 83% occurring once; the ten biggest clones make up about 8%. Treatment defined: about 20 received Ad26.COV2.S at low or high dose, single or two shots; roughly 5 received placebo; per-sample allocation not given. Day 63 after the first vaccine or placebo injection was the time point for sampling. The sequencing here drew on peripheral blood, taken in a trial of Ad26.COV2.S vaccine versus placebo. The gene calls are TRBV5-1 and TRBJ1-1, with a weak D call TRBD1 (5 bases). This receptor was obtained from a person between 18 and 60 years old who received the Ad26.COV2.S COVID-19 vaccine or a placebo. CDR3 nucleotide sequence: TGCGCCAGCAGCTCGTATTGGGGGAAGTATACTGAAGCTTTCTTT. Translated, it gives CASSSYWGKYTEAFF.